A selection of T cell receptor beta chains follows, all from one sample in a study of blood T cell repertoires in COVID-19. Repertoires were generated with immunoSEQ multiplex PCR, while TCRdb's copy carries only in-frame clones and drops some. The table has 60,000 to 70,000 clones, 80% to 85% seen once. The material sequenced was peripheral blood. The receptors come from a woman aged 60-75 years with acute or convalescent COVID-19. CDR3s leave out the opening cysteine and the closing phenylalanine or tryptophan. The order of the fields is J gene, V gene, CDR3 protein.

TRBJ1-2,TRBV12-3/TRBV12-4,ASSPQANYGYT
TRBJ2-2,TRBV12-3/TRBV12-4,ASSPQGAGELF
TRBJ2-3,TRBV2,ASVASGVGTDTQY
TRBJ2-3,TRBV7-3,ASSPGQGQDTQY
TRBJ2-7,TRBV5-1,ASSLGQGRSSYEQY
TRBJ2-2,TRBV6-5,ASSYGRESTGELF
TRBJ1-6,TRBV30,AWKTDSRNSPLH
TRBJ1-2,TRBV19,ASSMSGGGYGYT
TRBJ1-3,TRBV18,ASSPRQNSGNTIY
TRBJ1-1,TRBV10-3,AISGGTGRPNTEAF
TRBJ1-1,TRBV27,ASSPLGTGSTEAF
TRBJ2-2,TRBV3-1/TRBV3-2,ASSEGARITGELF
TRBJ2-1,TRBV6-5,ASSYTRDSRGEQF
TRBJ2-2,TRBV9,ASSGQGNTGELF
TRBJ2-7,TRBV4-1,ASSLRTGSLYEQY
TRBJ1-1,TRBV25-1,ASSVTGGNTEAF
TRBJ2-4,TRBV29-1,SVEAWTSGGAHGGIQY
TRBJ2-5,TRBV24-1,ATSDPPGQGFGETQY
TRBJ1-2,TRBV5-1,ASSSGQGVYGYT
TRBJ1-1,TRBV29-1,SATGTGNTEAF
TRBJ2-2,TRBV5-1,ASIEDISTGELF
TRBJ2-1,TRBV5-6,ASSFFLDRLENEQF
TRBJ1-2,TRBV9,ASSVAGGDYGYT
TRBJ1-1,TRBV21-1,ASSEYPGTGPNTEAF
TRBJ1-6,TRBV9,ASSTGVSPLH
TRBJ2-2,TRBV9,ASSVVGTSGGVAGELF
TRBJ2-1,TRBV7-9,ASSLTGTGERSEQF
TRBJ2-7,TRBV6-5,ASSYSYGSYEQY
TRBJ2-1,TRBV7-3,ASSQDRGLYNEQF
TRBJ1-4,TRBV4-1,ASSQERGYEKLF
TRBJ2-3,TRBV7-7,ASSLNSGGATDTQY
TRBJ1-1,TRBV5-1,ASSLNGQGFTEAF
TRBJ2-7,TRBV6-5,ASGTQRGLSYEQY
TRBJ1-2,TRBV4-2,ASSRGQVDGGYT
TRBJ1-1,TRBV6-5,ASSPTTGVNTEAF
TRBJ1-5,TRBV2,ASSLSSGVIIDQPQH
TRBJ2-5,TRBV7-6,ASSLASGGGQETQY
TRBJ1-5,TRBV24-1,ATSDSREGAQPQH
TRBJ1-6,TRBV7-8,ASSPVSGNNSPLH
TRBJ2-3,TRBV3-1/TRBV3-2,ASSQELAGGTDTQY
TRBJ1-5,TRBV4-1,ASSQQGDQPQH
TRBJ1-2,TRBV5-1,ASSSRDRGEYGYT
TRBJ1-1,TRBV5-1,ASRDRENTEAF
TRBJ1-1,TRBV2,ASIVDRGSTEAF
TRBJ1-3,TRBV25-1,ASSEYKTASGNTIY
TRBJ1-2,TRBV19,ASSNPGTPYGYT
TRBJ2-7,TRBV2,ASSGTSGAYEQY
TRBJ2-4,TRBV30,AWTGTGVQY
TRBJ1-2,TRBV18,ASSPLDSGTGYGYT
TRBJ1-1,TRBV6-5,ASSDRGRRNTEAF